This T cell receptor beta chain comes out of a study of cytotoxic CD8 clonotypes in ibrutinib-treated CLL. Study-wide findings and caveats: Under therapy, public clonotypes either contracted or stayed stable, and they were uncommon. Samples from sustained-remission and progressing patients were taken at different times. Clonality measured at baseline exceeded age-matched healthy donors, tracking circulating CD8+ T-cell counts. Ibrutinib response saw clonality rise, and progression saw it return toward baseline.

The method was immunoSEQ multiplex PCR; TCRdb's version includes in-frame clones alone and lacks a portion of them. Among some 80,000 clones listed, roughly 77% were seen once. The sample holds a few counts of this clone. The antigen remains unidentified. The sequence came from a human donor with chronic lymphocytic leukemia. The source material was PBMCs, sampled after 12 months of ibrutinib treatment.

The CDR3 DNA is TGTGCCAGCAGACCGGGACAGATAAACACCATATATTTT. It specifies CASRPGQINTIYF. The chain has TRBV6-5 and TRBJ1-3; 7 nucleotides align to TRBD1. Germline V gene data show CDR1 as MNHEY and CDR2 as SVGAGI. Trimming cost V 6 bases and J 6 bases; bases outside gene matches: 5. CDR3 length equals 13 residues.